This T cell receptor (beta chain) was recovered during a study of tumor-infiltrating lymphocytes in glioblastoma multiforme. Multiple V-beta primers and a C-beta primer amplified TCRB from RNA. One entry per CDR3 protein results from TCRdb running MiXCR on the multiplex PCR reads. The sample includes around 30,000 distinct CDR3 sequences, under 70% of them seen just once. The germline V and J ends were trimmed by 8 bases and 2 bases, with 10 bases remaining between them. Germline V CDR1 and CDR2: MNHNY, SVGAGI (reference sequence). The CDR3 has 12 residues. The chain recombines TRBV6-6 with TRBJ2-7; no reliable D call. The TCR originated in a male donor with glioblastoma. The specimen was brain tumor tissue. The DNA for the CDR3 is TGTGCCAGCGGGCTGAAGGCCTACGAGCAGTACTTC. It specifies CASGLKAYEQYF.